In this sample, the clone carrying this T cell receptor (beta chain) turned up a few times. Its antigen is unidentified. The record originates from a study of identical twins. Study observations and caveats: The study reached conclusions through statistical analysis that was cross-sectional, not following the same donors. Sharing of beta out-of-frame sequences by twins showed a weaker excess.

Each donor (without exception) was a healthy Caucasian. Template switching added a universal primer site; cDNA carried unique molecular identifiers. TCRdb re-called the 5' RACE reads through MiXCR, storing one row per CDR3 protein. This repertoire shows approximately 240,000 distinct CDR3 sequences, over 12% found once; its top ten account for 7% to 9.5%. This CDR3 region has 14 residues. Trimming stripped 0 bases from V and 7 bases from J, with 7 bases between. CDR1 and CDR2 (germline): SGHTA, FQGTGA. The J gene is TRBJ1-6, the V gene TRBV7-3; D is ambiguous. The sequence derives from a woman aged 18-35 years in good health. Sequencing was done on a sample of memory (CD45RO+) T cells sorted from blood. The CDR3 region is CASSLTSPNSPLHF. The CDR3 bases are TGTGCCAGCAGCTTAACGTCCCCGAATTCACCCCTCCACTTT. Complete variable domain (other parts from reference TRBV7-3 and TRBJ1-6): GAGVSQTPSNKVTEKGKYVELRCDPISGHTALYWYRQSLGQGPEFLIYFQGTGAADDSGLPNDRFFAVRPEGSVSTLKIQRTERGDSAVYLCASSLTSPNSPLHFGNGTRLTVT.